The entry below gives a single T cell receptor (beta chain) sequence along with its context. What it recognizes is unknown. This record comes from a study of cytomegalovirus exposure and HLA in healthy donors. Study observations and caveats: Specificity of a few CMV-associated chains for CMV antigens was verified in vitro.

In the PCR, 60 Vbeta and 13 Jbeta primers were used. This table comes from immunoSEQ multiplex PCR, and its TCRdb copy is limited to in-frame clones, with some not included. The profile covers 150,000 to 200,000 clones, with 75% to 85% appearing a single time and approximately 0.87% taken by the ten largest. Sequencing was performed on PBMCs. The clonotype was recovered from a girl aged 2 to 10 in good health and CMV-seropositive.

The CDR3 here is CASSFPPLWRANTEAFF. CDR3 nucleotides: TGTGCCAGCAGTTTTCCCCCCCTTTGGCGGGCGAACACTGAAGCTTTCTTT. V usage is TRBV28 and J usage is TRBJ1-1; D not resolved. Trimming left V 3 bases short and J 1 base short, with 18 bases between. This CDR3 contains 17 residues. Germline V CDR1 and CDR2: MDHEN, SYDVKM.